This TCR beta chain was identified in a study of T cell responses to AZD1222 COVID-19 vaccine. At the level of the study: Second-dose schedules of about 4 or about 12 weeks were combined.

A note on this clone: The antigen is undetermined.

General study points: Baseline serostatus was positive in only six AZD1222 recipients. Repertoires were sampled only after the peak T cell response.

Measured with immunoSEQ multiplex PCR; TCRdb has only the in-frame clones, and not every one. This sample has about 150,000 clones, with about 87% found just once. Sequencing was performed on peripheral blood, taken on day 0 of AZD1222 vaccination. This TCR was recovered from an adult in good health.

Here the CDR3 reads CASSLRQGATDTQYF. The DNA of the CDR3 is TGTGCCAGTAGCCTACGACAGGGGGCGACAGATACGCAGTATTTT. The chain employs TRBV19 and TRBJ2-3, with TRBD1 matching 10 bases. Per the germline V gene, CDR1 is LNHDA and CDR2 is SQIVND (reference sequence). The CDR3 is 15 amino acids. V shed 6 bases and J 3 bases; nucleotides not matched to a gene: 6.